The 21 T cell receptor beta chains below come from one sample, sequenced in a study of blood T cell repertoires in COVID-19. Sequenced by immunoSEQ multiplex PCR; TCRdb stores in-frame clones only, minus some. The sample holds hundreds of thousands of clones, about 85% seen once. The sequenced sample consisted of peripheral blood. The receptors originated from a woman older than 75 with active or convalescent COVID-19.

This CDR3 reads CAISETVYKGADTQYF. CDR3 DNA: TGTGCCATCAGTGAGACCGTATATAAGGGAGCAGATACGCAGTATTTT. V gene TRBV10-3 combines with J gene TRBJ2-3; weak D call: TRBD2 (5 bases). This CDR3 contains 16 residues. V was pared by 2 bases and J by 4 bases, with 16 bases between. The germline gives CDR1 ENHRY, CDR2 SYGVKD.

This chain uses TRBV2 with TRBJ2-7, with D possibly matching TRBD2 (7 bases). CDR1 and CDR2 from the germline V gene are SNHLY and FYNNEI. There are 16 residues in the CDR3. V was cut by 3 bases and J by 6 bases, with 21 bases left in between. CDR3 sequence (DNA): TGTGCCAGCAGTGAGGGGGAGGGGACATGGAATATCGAGCAGTACTTC. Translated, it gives CASSEGEGTWNIEQYF.

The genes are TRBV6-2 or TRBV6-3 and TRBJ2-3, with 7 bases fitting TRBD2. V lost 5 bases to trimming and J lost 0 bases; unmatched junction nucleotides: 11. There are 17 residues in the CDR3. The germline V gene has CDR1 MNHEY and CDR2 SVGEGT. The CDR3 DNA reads TGTGCCAGCAGTAAGCGGGACTTAGGGGCTAGCACAGATACGCAGTATTTT. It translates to CASSKRDLGASTDTQYF.

CDR3 residues: CASRTERGKYEQYF. Written as DNA, the CDR3 is TGTGCCAGCAGGACGGAGCGGGGCAAATACGAGCAGTACTTC. V gene TRBV2 combines with J gene TRBJ2-7; 7 nucleotides match TRBD2. The CDR3 length is 14 residues. J lost 4 bases, V lost 6 bases, and 9 bases had no gene match. Per germline, CDR1 SNHLY and CDR2 FYNNEI.

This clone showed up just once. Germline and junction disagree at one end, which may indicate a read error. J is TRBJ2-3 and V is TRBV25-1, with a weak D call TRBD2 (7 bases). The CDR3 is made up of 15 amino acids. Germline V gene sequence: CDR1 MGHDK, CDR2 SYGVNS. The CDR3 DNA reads TGTGCCAACAGTGACCCCCGGGGGGCGGGAGATACGCAGTATTTT. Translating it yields CANSDPRGAGDTQYF.

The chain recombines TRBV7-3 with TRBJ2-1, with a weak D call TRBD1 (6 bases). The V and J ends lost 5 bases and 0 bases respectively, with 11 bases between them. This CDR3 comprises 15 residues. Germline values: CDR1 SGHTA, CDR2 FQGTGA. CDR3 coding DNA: TGTGCCAGCAGCGTGGGGGCGACCTCCTACAATGAGCAGTTCTTC. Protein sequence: CASSVGATSYNEQFF.

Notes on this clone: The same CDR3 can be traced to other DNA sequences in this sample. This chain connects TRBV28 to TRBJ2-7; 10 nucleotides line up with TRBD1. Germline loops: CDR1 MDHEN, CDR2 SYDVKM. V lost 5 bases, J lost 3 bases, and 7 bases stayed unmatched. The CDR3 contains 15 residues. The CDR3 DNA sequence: TGTGCCAGCAGTCCACCCGGGACAGGGGACTACGAGCAGTACTTC. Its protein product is CASSPPGTGDYEQYF.

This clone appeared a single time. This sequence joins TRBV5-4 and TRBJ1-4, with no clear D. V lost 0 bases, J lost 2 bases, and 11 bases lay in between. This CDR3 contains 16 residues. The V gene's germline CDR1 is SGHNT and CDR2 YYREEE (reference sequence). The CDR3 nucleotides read TGTGCCAGCAGCTTGGCCAACCCGGGGACTAATGAAAAACTGTTTTTT. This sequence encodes CASSLANPGTNEKLFF. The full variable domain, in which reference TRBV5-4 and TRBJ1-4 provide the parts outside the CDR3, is ETGVTQSPTHLIKTRGQQVTLRCSSQSGHNTVSWYQQALGQGPQFIFQYYREEENGRGNFPPRFSGLQFPNYSSELNVNALELDDSALYLCASSLANPGTNEKLFFGSGTQLSVL.

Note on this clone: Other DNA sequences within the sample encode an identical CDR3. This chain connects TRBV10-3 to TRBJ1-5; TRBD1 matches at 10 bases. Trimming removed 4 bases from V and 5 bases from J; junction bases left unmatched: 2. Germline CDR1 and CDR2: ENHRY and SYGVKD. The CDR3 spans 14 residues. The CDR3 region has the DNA TGTGCCATCAGTGGGGGGACAGGGGATCAGCCCCAGCATTTT. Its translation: CAISGGTGDQPQHF.

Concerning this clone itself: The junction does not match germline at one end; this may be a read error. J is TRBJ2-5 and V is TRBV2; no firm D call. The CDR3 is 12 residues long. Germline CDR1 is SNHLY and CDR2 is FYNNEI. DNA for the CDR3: TGTGCCAGCGGATTAGTGATTCTAGATCATGACTTC. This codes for CASGLVILDHDF.

The CDR3 sequence: CASSRTGDGNTIYF. The CDR3 bases are TGTGCCAGCAGCCGAACAGGGGATGGAAACACCATATATTTT. The chain employs TRBV6-5 and TRBJ1-3; 7 bases are shared with TRBD1. CDR3 length equals 14 residues. J gave up 3 bases and V 6 bases, and 5 bases lay outside the gene matches. From germline, CDR1 is MNHEY and CDR2 SVGAGI.

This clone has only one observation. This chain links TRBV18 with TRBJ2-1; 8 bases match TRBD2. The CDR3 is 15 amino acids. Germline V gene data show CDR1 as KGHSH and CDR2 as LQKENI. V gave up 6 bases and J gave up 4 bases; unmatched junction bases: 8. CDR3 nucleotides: TGTGCCAGCTCCCCCACGCTAGCGGGTTACAATGAGCAGTTCTTC. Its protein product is CASSPTLAGYNEQFF.

Here the CDR3 reads CASSLQGAGEGTGELFF. The CDR3 DNA reads as TGTGCCAGCAGTCTCCAAGGAGCGGGAGAAGGCACCGGGGAGCTGTTTTTT. The chain is built from TRBV2 and TRBJ2-2; 8 bases match TRBD2. The CDR3 covers 17 residues. V shed 5 bases, J shed 4 bases, and the junction held 12 bases outside the gene matches. Germline CDR1 and CDR2: SNHLY and FYNNEI.

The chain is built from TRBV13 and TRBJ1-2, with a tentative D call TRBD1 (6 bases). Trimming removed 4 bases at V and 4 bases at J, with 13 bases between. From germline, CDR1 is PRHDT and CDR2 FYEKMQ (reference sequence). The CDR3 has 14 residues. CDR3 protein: CASSWGGLGYGYTF. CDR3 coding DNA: TGTGCCAGCAGCTGGGGGGGGCTTGGCTATGGCTACACCTTC. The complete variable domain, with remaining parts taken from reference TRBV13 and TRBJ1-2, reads AAGVIQSPRHLIKEKRETATLKCYPIPRHDTVYWYQQGPGQDPQFLISFYEKMQSDKGSIPDRFSAQQFSDYHSELNMSSLELGDSALYFCASSWGGLGYGYTFGSGTRLTVV.

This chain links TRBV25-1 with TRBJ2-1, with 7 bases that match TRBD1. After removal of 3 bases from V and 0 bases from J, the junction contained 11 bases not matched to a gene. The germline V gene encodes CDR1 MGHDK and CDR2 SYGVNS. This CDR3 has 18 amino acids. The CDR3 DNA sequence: TGTGCCAGCAGTGATGGGACAGCCCTATTAAGCTCCTACAATGAGCAGTTCTTC. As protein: CASSDGTALLSSYNEQFF.

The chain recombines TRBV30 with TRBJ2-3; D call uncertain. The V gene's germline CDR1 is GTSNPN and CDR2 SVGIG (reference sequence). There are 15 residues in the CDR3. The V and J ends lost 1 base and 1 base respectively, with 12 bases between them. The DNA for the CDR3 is TGTGCCTGGAGTGCAAAGCGCGGAGGCACAGATACGCAGTATTTT. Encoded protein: CAWSAKRGGTDTQYF.

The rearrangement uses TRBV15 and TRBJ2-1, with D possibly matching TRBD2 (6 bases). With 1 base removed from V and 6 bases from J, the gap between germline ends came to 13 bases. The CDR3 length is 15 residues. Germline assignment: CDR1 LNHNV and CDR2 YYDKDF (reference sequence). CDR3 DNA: TGTGCCACCAGCAGAGTAGGGCGGGGATTCAATGAGCAGTTCTTC. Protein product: CATSRVGRGFNEQFF.

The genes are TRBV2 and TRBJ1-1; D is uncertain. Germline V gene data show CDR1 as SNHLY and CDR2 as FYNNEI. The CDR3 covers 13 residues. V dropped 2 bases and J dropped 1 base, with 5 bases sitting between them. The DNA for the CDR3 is TGTGCCAGCAGTGAACAGGCGAACACTGAAGCTTTCTTT. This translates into CASSEQANTEAFF.

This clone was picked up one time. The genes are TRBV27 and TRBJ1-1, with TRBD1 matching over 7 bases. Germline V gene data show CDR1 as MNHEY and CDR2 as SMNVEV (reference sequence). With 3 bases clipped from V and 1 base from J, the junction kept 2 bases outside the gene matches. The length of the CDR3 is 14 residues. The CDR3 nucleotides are TGTGCCAGCAGTTTTGGACAGGCGAACACTGAAGCTTTCTTT. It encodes CASSFGQANTEAFF.

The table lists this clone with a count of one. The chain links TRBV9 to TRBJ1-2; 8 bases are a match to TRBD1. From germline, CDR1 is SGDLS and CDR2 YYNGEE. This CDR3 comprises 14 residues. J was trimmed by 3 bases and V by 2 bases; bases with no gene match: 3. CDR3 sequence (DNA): TGTGCCAGCAGCGTCCAGGGGGCGGACTATGGCTACACCTTC. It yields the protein CASSVQGADYGYTF.

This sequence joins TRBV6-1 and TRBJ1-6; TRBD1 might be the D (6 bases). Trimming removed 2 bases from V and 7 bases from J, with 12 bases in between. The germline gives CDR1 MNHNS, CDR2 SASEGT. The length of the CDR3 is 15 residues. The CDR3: CASSERRGANSPLHF. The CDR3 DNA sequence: TGTGCCAGCAGTGAAAGGCGGGGGGCGAATTCACCCCTCCACTTT.